These 21 T cell receptor beta chains came from one sample sequenced in a study of T cell changes during pregnancy in multiple sclerosis. The method was immunoSEQ multiplex PCR; TCRdb's version includes in-frame clones alone and lacks a portion of them. The table lists roughly 29,000 clones, about 93% of them singletons, with around 0.43% in the top ten. The sequenced sample was CD4+ T cells from peripheral blood mononuclear cells, obtained after pregnancy. The receptors shown here come from a female donor with multiple sclerosis, enrolled in a pregnancy study.

The chain joins TRBV5-1 to TRBJ2-1, with D possibly matching TRBD2 (5 bases). Trimming shortened V by 1 base and J by 9 bases, and 8 bases separated the two germline ends. Germline V gives CDR1 SGHRS, CDR2 YFSETQ. The CDR3 covers 12 residues. This CDR3 is CASSLTGSEQFF. The DNA for the CDR3 is TGCGCCAGCAGCTTGACGGGGAGTGAGCAGTTCTTC.

The chain is built from TRBV10-3 and TRBJ2-7; the D is unclear. The CDR3 spans 12 residues. V was shortened by 3 bases and J by 6 bases, with 9 bases between the two germline ends. Germline V gene data show CDR1 as ENHRY and CDR2 as SYGVKD. The CDR3 protein is CAISDLEAEQYF. CDR3 coding DNA: TGTGCCATCAGTGATCTCGAGGCCGAGCAGTACTTC.

The chain combines TRBV18 with TRBJ1-5, with no clear D. CDR1 is KGHSH, CDR2 LQKENI, per germline. This CDR3 comprises 14 residues. V was shortened by 3 bases and J by 2 bases, with 8 bases between the two germline ends. DNA for the CDR3: TGTGCCAGCTCACCGGGCGCCCGCAATCAGCCCCAGCATTTT. Amino acids: CASSPGARNQPQHF.

The chain has TRBV30 and TRBJ2-3; 8 bases fit TRBD2. Germline CDR1 GTSNPN, CDR2 SVGIG (reference sequence). J gave up 4 bases and V 2 bases, and 8 bases lay outside the gene matches. The CDR3 has 15 residues. Here the CDR3 reads CAWSRAGEGPDTQYF. The CDR3 DNA reads as TGTGCCTGGAGTCGAGCGGGAGAAGGGCCAGATACGCAGTATTTT.

The chain employs TRBV6-5 and TRBJ2-3; weak D call: TRBD1 (6 bases). Germline CDR1 MNHEY, CDR2 SVGAGI. V lost 6 bases to trimming and J lost 4 bases, with 11 bases between them. The CDR3 is 13 amino acids. The CDR3: CASRVGAADTQYF. Written as DNA, the CDR3 is TGTGCCAGCAGGGTGGGGGCGGCAGATACGCAGTATTTT.

The V and J genes are TRBV7-9 and TRBJ1-6; a weak D match, TRBD1 (6 bases). CDR1 SEHNR and CDR2 FQNEAQ come from the germline V gene (reference sequence). V gave up 5 bases and J gave up 8 bases, with 10 bases separating them. CDR3 length equals 13 residues. The CDR3 DNA follows: TGTGCCAGCAGCCTCGGGACATATTCACCCCTCCACTTT. This sequence encodes CASSLGTYSPLHF. The full variable domain, rest sourced from reference TRBV7-9 and TRBJ1-6, is DTGVSQNPRHKITKRGQNVTFRCDPISEHNRLYWYRQTLGQGPEFLTYFQNEAQLEKSRLLSDRFSAERPKGSFSTLEIQRTEQGDSAMYLCASSLGTYSPLHFGNGTRLTVT.

The chain combines TRBV9 with TRBJ2-3, with 15 bases fitting TRBD2. The germline V gene encodes CDR1 SGDLS and CDR2 YYNGEE. Trimming at V came to 4 bases and at J to 5 bases, leaving 8 bases not matched to a gene. The CDR3 is 17 amino acids. CDR3 sequence: CASSPGLAGGLVDTQYF. The CDR3 DNA reads as TGTGCCAGCAGCCCCGGACTAGCGGGGGGGCTGGTAGATACGCAGTATTTT.

This chain joins TRBV7-9 and TRBJ1-2, with D possibly matching TRBD1 (6 bases). V dropped 2 bases and J dropped 7 bases, with 11 bases sitting between them. Per germline, CDR1 SEHNR and CDR2 FQNEAQ (reference sequence). The CDR3 spans 13 residues. The CDR3 protein is CASSLSTGSGYTF. The DNA of the CDR3 is TGTGCCAGCAGCTTAAGCACAGGGTCTGGCTACACCTTC.

This clone was found once. The chain employs TRBV12-5 and TRBJ2-5; possibly TRBD2 for D (5 bases). CDR3 length: 20 residues. The germline V gene encodes CDR1 LGHNT and CDR2 FRNRAP. Trimming left V 0 bases short and J 1 base short, with 24 bases between. CDR3 region: CASGLVQTYGTSGLQETQYF. Written as DNA, the CDR3 is TGTGCTAGTGGTTTGGTACAGACGTACGGTACCAGCGGACTCCAAGAGACCCAGTACTTC.

The chain is built from TRBV6-5 and TRBJ2-5, with a tentative D call TRBD2 (5 bases). The CDR3 is made up of 14 amino acids. Germline V gene sequence: CDR1 MNHEY, CDR2 SVGAGI. V lost 0 bases and J 6 bases, leaving 11 bases between the germline ends. This chain's CDR3 is CASSYSWPGKTQYF. CDR3 coding DNA: TGTGCCAGCAGTTACTCCTGGCCGGGAAAGACCCAGTACTTC.

This clone is a singleton in its sample. CDR3 nucleotides: TGCGCCAGCAATATGGGGCGGGGCGACTACAATGAGCAGTTCTTC. Translated: CASNMGRGDYNEQFF. The chain links TRBV5-1 to TRBJ2-1, with a tentative D call TRBD2 (6 bases). Germline CDR1 SGHRS, CDR2 YFSETQ. The CDR3 is 15 amino acids. Trimming cost V 6 bases and J 3 bases, with 16 bases left between them.

The chain employs TRBV7-2 and TRBJ2-1; 11 bases align to TRBD2. Germline values: CDR1 SGHTA, CDR2 FQGNSA. The CDR3 spans 15 residues. The V and J ends lost 4 bases and 9 bases, in that order; junction bases with no gene match: 8. CDR3 amino acids: CASSSSSGRTSEQFF. The CDR3 DNA is TGTGCCAGCAGCTCCTCTAGCGGGAGGACGAGTGAGCAGTTCTTC.

The rearrangement links TRBV27 to TRBJ1-5, with D hard to call. V dropped 2 bases and J dropped 0 bases, with 5 bases sitting between them. Looked up from germline, CDR1 is MNHEY and CDR2 is SMNVEV (reference sequence). The CDR3 sequence is 14 residues long. The CDR3 DNA reads TGTGCCAGCAGTTTAAAGAGTAGCAATCAGCCCCAGCATTTT. Translation gives CASSLKSSNQPQHF.

This chain joins TRBV7-2 and TRBJ2-2; 8 nucleotides align to TRBD2. CDR3 length equals 17 residues. V was clipped by 7 bases and J by 6 bases; unmatched bases: 16. The germline gives CDR1 SGHTA, CDR2 FQGNSA. DNA for the CDR3: TGTGCCAGCACCCTGAGCGGGGCGGGAGGTCATTCCGGGGAGCTGTTTTTT. Translated: CASTLSGAGGHSGELFF.

The V gene is TRBV19, the J gene TRBJ2-3, with 7 bases matching TRBD1. This CDR3 is 14 amino acids long. CDR1 LNHDA and CDR2 SQIVND come from the germline V gene (reference sequence). V lost 4 bases, J lost 5 bases, and 6 bases stayed unmatched. The CDR3 bases are TGTGCCAGTAGTAGCCCCGGGACAGTAGATACGCAGTATTTT. Translated: CASSSPGTVDTQYF.

V and J are TRBV6-5 and TRBJ2-1; 7 bases align to TRBD1. The CDR3 is 15 amino acids. The trim removed 5 bases at V and 8 bases at J, leaving 12 bases unmatched. CDR1 and CDR2 from the germline V gene are MNHEY and SVGAGI. CDR3 amino acids: CASSRTGQLTDEQFF. CDR3 nucleotide sequence: TGTGCCAGCAGTCGGACAGGACAGCTTACGGATGAGCAGTTCTTC.

The V and J genes are TRBV14 and TRBJ2-2, with a tentative D call TRBD1 (6 bases). Per germline, CDR1 SGHDN and CDR2 FVKESK. This CDR3 contains 12 residues. V lost 4 bases, J lost 9 bases, and 9 bases lay in between. This CDR3 is CASSLQGRELFF. DNA of the CDR3: TGTGCCAGCAGCCTACAGGGCAGGGAGCTGTTTTTT.

This sequence joins TRBV6-5 and TRBJ2-7; 7 bases match TRBD1. The CDR3 runs to 13 residues. In germline, CDR1 is MNHEY, CDR2 SVGAGI. J was trimmed by 3 bases and V by 4 bases; bases with no gene match: 3. CDR3 residues: CASSSDRVYEQYF. The CDR3 DNA reads as TGTGCCAGCAGTTCTGACAGGGTCTACGAGCAGTACTTC.

The V gene is TRBV5-4, the J gene TRBJ1-2, with 10 bases fitting TRBD1. The CDR3 totals 13 residues. The V and J ends lost 4 bases and 8 bases, in that order; junction bases with no gene match: 5. Germline V CDR1 and CDR2: SGHNT, YYREEE (reference sequence). The DNA for the CDR3 is TGTGCCAGCAGCCCAGGACAGGGGGAGGGCTACACCTTC. Its protein is CASSPGQGEGYTF.

This sequence joins TRBV7-2 and TRBJ2-7; TRBD2 might be the D (6 bases). Germline CDR1 and CDR2: SGHTA and FQGNSA. Trimming shortened V by 1 base and J by 6 bases, and 19 bases separated the two germline ends. CDR3 length: 16 amino acids. CDR3 DNA sequence: TGTGCCAGCAGCTTAGGCACTGGGACTGCCGGGAGCGAGCAGTACTTC. Protein sequence: CASSLGTGTAGSEQYF.

This clone was seen a single time. The chain recombines TRBV2 with TRBJ2-1, with 10 bases fitting TRBD2. The CDR3 is 16 residues long. Germline V CDR1 and CDR2: SNHLY, FYNNEI. Losses at the gene ends were 7 bases for V and 3 bases for J; bases not matched to a gene: 9. In nucleotides, the CDR3 is TGTGCCAGCAAGAGTATCCAGCGGGGGGGCTACAATGAGCAGTTCTTC. This codes for CASKSIQRGGYNEQFF.